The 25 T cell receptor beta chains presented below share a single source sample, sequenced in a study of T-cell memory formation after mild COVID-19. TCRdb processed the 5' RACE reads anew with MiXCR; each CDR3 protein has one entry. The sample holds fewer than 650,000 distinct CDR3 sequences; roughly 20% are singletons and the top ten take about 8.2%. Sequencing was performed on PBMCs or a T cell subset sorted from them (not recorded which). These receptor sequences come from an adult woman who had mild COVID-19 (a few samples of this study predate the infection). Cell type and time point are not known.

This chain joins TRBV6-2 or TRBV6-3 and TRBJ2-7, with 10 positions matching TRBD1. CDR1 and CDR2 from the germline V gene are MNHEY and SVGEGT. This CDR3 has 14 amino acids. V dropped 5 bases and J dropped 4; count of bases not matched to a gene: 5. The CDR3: CASSNLGQGYEQYF. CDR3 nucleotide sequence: TGTGCCAGCAGTAACCTGGGACAGGGGTACGAGCAGTACTTC.

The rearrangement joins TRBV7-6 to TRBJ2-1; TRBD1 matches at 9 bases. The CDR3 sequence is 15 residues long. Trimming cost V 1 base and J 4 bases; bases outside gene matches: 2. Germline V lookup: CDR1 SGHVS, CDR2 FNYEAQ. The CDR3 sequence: CASSLDRGLYNEQFF. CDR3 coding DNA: TGTGCCAGCAGCTTAGACAGGGGGCTATACAATGAGCAGTTCTTC. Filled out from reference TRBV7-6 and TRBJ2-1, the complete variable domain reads GAGVSQSPRYKVTKRGQDVALRCDPISGHVSLYWYRQALGQGPEFLTYFNYEAQQDKSGLPNDRFSAERPEGSISTLTIQRTEQRDSAMYRCASSLDRGLYNEQFFGPGTRLTVL.

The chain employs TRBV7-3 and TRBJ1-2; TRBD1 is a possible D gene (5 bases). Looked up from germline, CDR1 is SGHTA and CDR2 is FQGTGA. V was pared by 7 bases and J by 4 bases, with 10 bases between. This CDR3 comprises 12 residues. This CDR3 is CASTGGGYGYTF. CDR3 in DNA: TGTGCCAGCACCGGTGGGGGCTATGGCTACACCTTC.

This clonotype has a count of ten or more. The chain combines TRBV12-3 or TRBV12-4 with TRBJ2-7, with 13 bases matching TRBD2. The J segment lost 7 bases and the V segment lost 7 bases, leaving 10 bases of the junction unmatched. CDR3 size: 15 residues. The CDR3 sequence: CASNPGLAGVKEQYF. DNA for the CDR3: TGTGCCAGCAATCCCGGACTAGCGGGAGTAAAAGAGCAGTACTTC.

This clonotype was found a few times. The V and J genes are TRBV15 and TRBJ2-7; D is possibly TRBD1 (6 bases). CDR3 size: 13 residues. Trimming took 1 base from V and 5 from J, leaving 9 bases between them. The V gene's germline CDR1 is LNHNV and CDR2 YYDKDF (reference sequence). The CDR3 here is CATSRVQGNEQYF. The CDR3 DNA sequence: TGTGCCACCAGCAGAGTACAGGGTAACGAGCAGTACTTC.

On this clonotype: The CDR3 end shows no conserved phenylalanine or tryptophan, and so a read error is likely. The CDR3 DNA reads as TGTGCCACCTGGGACTCGTACACCCGGGAGCTGTTTTCT. Its protein product is CATWDSYTRELFS. The V and J genes are TRBV30 and TRBJ2-2; perhaps TRBD2 as D (6 bases). Per the germline V gene, CDR1 is GTSNPN and CDR2 is SVGIG (reference sequence). The CDR3 totals 13 residues.

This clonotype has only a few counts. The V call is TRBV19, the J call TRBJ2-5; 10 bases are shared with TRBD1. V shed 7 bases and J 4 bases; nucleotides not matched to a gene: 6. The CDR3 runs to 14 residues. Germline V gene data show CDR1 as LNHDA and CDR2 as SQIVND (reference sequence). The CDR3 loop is CASTPGTGVETQYF. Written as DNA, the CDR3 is TGTGCCAGTACCCCCGGGACAGGGGTAGAGACCCAGTACTTC.

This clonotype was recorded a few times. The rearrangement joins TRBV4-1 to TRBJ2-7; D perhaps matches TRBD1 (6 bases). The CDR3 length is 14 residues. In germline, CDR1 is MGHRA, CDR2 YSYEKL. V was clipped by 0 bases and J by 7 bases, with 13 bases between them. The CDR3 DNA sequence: TGCGCCAGCAGCCAAGAATCAGGGGTGGGGGAGCAGTACTTC. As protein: CASSQESGVGEQYF.

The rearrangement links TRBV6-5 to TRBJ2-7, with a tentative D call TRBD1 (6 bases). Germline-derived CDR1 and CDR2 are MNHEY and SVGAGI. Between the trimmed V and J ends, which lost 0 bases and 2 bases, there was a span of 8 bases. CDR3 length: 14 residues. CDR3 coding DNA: TGTGCCAGCAGTTACTCCAGGGGTGCCTACGAGCAGTACTTC. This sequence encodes CASSYSRGAYEQYF.

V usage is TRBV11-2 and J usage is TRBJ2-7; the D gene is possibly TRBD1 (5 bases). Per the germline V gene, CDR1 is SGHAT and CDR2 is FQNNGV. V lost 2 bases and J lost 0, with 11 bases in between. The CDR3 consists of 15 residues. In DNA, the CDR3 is TGTGCCAGCAGCTTATCAGACAGTTTCTCCTACGAGCAGTACTTC. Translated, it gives CASSLSDSFSYEQYF. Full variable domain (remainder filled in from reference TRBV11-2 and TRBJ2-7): EAGVAQSPRYKIIEKRQSVAFWCNPISGHATLYWYQQILGQGPKLLIQFQNNGVVDDSQLPKDRFSAERLKGVDSTLKIQPAKLEDSAVYLCASSLSDSFSYEQYFGPGTRLTVT.

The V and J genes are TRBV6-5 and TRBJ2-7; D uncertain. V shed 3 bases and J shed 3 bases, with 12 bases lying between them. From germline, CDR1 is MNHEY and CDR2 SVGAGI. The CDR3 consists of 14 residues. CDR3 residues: CASSYGDFDYEQYF. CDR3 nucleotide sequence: TGTGCCAGCAGTTATGGCGATTTCGACTACGAGCAGTACTTC.

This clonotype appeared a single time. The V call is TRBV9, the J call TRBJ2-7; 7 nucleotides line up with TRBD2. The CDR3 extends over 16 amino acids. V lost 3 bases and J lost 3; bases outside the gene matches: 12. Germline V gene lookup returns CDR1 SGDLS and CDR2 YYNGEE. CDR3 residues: CASSASLLAGVYEQYF. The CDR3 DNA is TGTGCCAGCAGCGCGAGCCTTCTGGCGGGAGTCTACGAGCAGTACTTC.

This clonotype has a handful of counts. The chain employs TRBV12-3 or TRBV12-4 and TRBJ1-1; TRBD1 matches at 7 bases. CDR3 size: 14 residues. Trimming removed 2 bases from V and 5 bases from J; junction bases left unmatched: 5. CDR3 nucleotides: TGTGCCAGCAGTTTATCGTTCAGGGGGACTGAAGCTTTCTTT. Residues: CASSLSFRGTEAFF.

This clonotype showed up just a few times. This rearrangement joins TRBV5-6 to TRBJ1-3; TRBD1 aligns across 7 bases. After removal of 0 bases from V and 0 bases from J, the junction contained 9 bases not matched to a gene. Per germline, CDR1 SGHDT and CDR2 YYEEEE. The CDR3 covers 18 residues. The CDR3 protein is CASSLATSGQTSGNTIYF. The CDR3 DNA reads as TGTGCCAGCAGCTTGGCGACTTCGGGACAGACCTCTGGAAACACCATATATTTT.

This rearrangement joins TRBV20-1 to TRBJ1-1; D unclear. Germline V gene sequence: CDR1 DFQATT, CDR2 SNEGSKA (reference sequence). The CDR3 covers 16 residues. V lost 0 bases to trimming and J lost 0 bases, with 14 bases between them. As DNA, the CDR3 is TGCAGTGCTAGAGATCGACGTACTTCCATGAACACTGAAGCTTTCTTT. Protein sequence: CSARDRRTSMNTEAFF.

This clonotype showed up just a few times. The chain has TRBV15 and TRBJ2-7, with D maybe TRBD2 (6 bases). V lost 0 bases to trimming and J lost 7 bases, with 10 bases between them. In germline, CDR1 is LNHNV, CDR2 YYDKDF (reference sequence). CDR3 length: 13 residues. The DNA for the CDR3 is TGTGCCACCAGCAGAGATCCGGCGGGAGAGCAGTACTTC. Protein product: CATSRDPAGEQYF.

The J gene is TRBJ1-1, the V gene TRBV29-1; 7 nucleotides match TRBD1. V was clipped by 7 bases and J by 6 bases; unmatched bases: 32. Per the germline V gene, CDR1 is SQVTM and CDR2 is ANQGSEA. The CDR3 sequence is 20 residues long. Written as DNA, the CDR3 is TGCAGCGCCCAAAAGGGGAGACAGGGTACCCCACTGGGGTATGGAGCTGAAGCTTTCTTT. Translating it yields CSAQKGRQGTPLGYGAEAFF.

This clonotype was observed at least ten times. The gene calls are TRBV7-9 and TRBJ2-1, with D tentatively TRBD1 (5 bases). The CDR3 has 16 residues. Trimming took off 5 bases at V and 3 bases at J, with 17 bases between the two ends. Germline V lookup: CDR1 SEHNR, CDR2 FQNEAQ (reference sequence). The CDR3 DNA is TGTGCCAGCAGCGGGGCAGCCCCTAGGAGCTACAATGAGCAGTTCTTC. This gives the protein CASSGAAPRSYNEQFF.

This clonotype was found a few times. Here the CDR3 reads CAISETSGRVTDTQYF. CDR3 DNA: TGTGCCATCAGTGAGACTAGCGGGAGAGTAACAGATACGCAGTATTTT. The chain has TRBV10-3 and TRBJ2-3, with 11 bases identical to TRBD2. Per the germline V gene, CDR1 is ENHRY and CDR2 is SYGVKD. J was trimmed by 3 bases and V by 2 bases; bases with no gene match: 4. CDR3 length equals 16 residues.

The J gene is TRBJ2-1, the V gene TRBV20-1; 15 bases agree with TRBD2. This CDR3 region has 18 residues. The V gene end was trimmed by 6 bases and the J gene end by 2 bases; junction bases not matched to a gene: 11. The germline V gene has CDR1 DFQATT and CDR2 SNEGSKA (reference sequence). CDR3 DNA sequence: TGCAGTGCCCCTCCGGGACTAGCGGGAGGCCCTCCCTACAATGAGCAGTTCTTC. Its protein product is CSAPPGLAGGPPYNEQFF.

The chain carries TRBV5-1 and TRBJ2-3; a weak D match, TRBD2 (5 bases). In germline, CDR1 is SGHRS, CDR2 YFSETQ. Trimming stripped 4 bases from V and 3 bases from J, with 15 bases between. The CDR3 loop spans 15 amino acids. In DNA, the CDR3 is TGCGCCAGCAGCCGAGCCTCCCCGGGGACAGATACGCAGTATTTT. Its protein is CASSRASPGTDTQYF.

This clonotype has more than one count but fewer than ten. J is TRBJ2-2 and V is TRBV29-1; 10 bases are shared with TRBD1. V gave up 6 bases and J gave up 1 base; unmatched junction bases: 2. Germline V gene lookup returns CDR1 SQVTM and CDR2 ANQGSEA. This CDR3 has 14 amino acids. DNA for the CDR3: TGCAGCGTCCGGGACAGGGGGAACACCGGGGAGCTGTTTTTT. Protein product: CSVRDRGNTGELFF.

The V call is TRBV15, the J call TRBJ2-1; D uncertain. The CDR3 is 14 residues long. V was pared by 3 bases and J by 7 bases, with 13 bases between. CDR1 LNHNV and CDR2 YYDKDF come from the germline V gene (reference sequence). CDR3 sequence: CATSSMGSTNEQFF. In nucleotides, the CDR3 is TGTGCCACCAGCAGCATGGGCAGTACTAATGAGCAGTTCTTC. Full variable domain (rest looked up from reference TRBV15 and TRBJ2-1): DAMVIQNPRYQVTQFGKPVTLSCSQTLNHNVMYWYQQKSSQAPKLLFHYYDKDFNNEADTPDNFQSRRPNTSFCFLDIRSPGLGDTAMYLCATSSMGSTNEQFFGPGTRLTVL.

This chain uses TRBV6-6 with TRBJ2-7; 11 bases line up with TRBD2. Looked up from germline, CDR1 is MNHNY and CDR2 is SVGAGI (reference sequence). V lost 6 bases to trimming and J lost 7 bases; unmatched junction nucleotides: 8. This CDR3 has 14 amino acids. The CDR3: CASRLTSGVGEQYF. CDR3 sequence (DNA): TGTGCCAGCAGGTTGACTAGCGGGGTGGGTGAGCAGTACTTC.

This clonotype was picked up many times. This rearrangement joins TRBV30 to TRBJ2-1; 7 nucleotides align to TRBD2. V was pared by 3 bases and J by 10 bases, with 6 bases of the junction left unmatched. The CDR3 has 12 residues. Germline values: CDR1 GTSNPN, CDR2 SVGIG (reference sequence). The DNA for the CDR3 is TGTGCCTGGAGGGGCGCGGGGGACGAGCAGTTCTTC. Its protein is CAWRGAGDEQFF. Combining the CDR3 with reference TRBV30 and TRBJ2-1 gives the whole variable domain SQTIHQWPATLVQPVGSPLSLECTVEGTSNPNLYWYRQAAGRGLQLLFYSVGIGQISSEVPQNLSASRPQDRQFILSSKKLLLSDSGFYLCAWRGAGDEQFFGPGTRLTVL.